This T cell receptor (beta chain) is drawn from a study of cytomegalovirus exposure and HLA in healthy donors (TCRdb year 2017). Notes on the research overall: In an earlier analysis of under 600 of the donors, 276 Gb of sequence data and some 100 million unique TCR beta sequences from 150 million to 200 million T cells were reported. Approximately 310 gigabases of sequencing data and approximately 84 million unique TCR sequences were included in an early release covering several hundred HLA-typed donors. Among the roughly 390 genotyped donors, about 83% belonged to the genetic ancestry cluster associated with self-reported Caucasian donors. The study aimed to test whether signatures of past pathogen exposure could be identified by cataloging public T cell receptors. The study profiled the T cell repertoires of fewer than 850 subjects by immunosequencing and related them to cytomegalovirus serostatus. Besides the first cohort of more than 650 subjects, a separate validation cohort made up of 120 different subjects was used. High-throughput TCR immunosequencing, statistical association of individual TCRs with disease status, and machine learning were combined to predict cytomegalovirus infection status. A later analysis re-examined previously published TCR beta repertoires from roughly 720 donors and added high-resolution HLA genotyping to investigate patterns of TCR occurrence. Rather than using new phenotypic data, the later analysis identified candidate immune exposures from TCR beta sequences and from how often those sequences occurred across donors. An earlier analysis of 587 of the donors applied high-throughput TCR beta sequencing to assess whether each TCR beta V gene segment acted as functional or pseudogenic. Alongside the repertoire data, information on donor age, sex, ethnicity and CMV serostatus was compiled. A later genetic analysis used genome-wide SNP genotypes for about three fifths of the roughly 700 donors, treating that subset as a discovery cohort. Every discovery cohort repertoire had been produced on one sequencing platform. Both class I and class II loci were covered by HLA typing, at four-digit resolution. Typing coverage varied by locus: 629-630 donors for A, B, C, DRB1 and DQB1; roughly 560 for DQA1; 606 for DPA1; approximately 450 for DPB1. Because of strong linkage in the cohort, five DR-DQ haplotypes were treated as single units for association and clustering. Among 300 to 500 genotyped donors of the cohort, an average of around 250,000 unique TCR beta nucleotide sequences was sequenced per donor, of which about 18% were non-productive.

The library was prepared using the immunoSEQ multiplex PCR assay. The multiplex PCR relied on a mix of 60 forward primers for TCR Vbeta segments and 13 reverse primers for TCR Jbeta segments. The CDR3 region of rearranged TCR beta genes was amplified from genomic DNA by a multiplex PCR assay. The amplified TCR beta libraries were sequenced on the Illumina HiSeq System as 87-base-pair reads. As for the authors' bioinformatics: Across the roughly 640 repertoires, a later analysis counted 78 million or so unique TCR beta chains, 8.5 million to 12 million of which were shared by at least two donors. Raw reads were error-corrected and collapsed into unique sequences by a nearest-neighbor algorithm in which closely related sequences were merged to remove PCR and sequencing errors. Alignment of CDR3 sequences to IMGT reference sequences was used to assign V, D and J gene segments. For a sequence to be retained, a match of at least six nucleotides was required to both a V gene segment and a J gene segment. A rearrangement was called productive if the CDR3 had no stop codons and remained in frame with V and J, and every other rearrangement was called non-productive. CDR3 was defined according to IMGT convention as the region running from the second conserved V-encoded cysteine to the conserved J-encoded phenylalanine. The earlier analysis of 587 of the donors excluded any sequence lacking an unambiguous match to a single V gene segment. An earlier analysis of fewer than 750 of the donors called V segments functional above 56.7% productive rearrangements and segregating when the between-donor standard deviation exceeded 5%. To diagnose cytomegalovirus status from the catalog of TCR beta chain sequences, a statistical classification framework was built. In a later analysis, V and J genes were assigned by comparing TCR nucleotide sequences against IMGT/GENE-DB human TR gene sequences. The TCRdist pipeline was used in a later analysis to assign CDR3 sequences and most-parsimonious VDJ recombination scenarios. In a later analysis, each TCR beta chain was defined by its CDR3 amino acid sequence together with its V-gene family, and reads lacking a unique V-gene family were excluded. In a later analysis, around 650 highly shared, low-generation-probability nucleotide sequences were removed to address suspected cross-contamination and a sequencing artifact. For each public chain, a later analysis derived a clonal expansion index from normalized ranks of inferred template counts within each repertoire. Generation probabilities in a later analysis came from a VDJ recombination model fitted to out-of-frame rearrangements, and those results were checked against IGoR. Hypergeometric tests were used in a later analysis to score TCR-TCR, TCR-HLA and TCR-CMV co-occurrence, with a repertoire-size bias correction applied to the TCR pairs. To estimate false discovery rates, a later analysis permuted the HLA or CMV assignments 20 times. A later analysis grouped co-occurring TCRs with DBSCAN, adding TCRdist sequence similarity when clustering within HLA-allele-positive subsets. Repertoires with fewer than 30,000 or more than 120,000 public chains, plus five repertoires with anomalous nucleotide sharing, were excluded from co-occurrence clustering. TCRdb's version of the immuneACCESS table is confined to in-frame rearrangements and falls short of the full clone set. An unresolved V gene accounts for under half of the shortfall where checked; the remainder is of unknown origin. The V and J calls and clone size are taken from that table; D and trimming were inferred from the DNA. The sample table contains about 140,000 clones; only one count was recorded for roughly 76% of them. Of the sample, approximately 4% is held by the ten largest clones.

With respect to this clone: Its antigen is unknown. No much larger clone exists at a distance of one base, and base qualities are not known.

From a lookup of the germline V gene (reference sequence), CDR1 and CDR2 are SGHNT and YYREEE. Trimmed from V: 4 bases; trimmed from J: 5 bases; junction bases lacking a gene match: 12. The CDR3, cysteine through phenylalanine, is 15 amino acids long. Only CDR3 DNA remains: 45 bases, in frame from the first base. In total, 630 or so healthy bone marrow donors made up the cohort. At the time of sampling, all cohort members were nominally healthy, though unrecorded immune exposures were likely present. The donor tested CMV seronegative, placing the donor among the 350 to 400 seronegative members of the cohort. Each donor provided a peripheral blood sample, and peripheral blood mononuclear cells were used for TCR beta sequencing. The Qiagen DNeasy Blood Extraction Kit was used to extract genomic DNA from the blood cell samples. What the study reported, not specific to this receptor: In vitro tests confirmed that a few of the cytomegalovirus-associated TCR beta chains recognize cytomegalovirus antigens. A further reported finding was that TCR beta sequences accurately predicted the HLA-A and HLA-B alleles for most subjects in the first cohort. An earlier analysis of approximately 530 of the donors showed that most TCR beta V segments appeared in productive rearrangements either about 90% or about 30% of the time, which broadly matched IMGT annotations. Compared with the roughly 700-donor mean, donors in an Asian-associated ancestry cluster had fewer N-insertions in productive TCRs, according to a later genetic analysis. Linkage disequilibrium might explain the correlated functional status among segregating V segments, but an unknown experimental factor could not be excluded. The authors suggested that the approach could potentially be generalized to other disease states and immunological phenotypes. Most TCR sequences were observed very rarely across donors, whereas some public TCRs were present in many individuals. A later analysis reported that several top co-occurrence clusters appeared linked to parvovirus B19, influenza, CMV and Epstein-Barr virus. Sequencing depth was assumed to be roughly uniform across donors in the presence/absence analyses, though that assumption may not hold. This cohort had only TCR beta chains sequenced, and the lack of alpha or paired-chain data limited which features could be detected. Because counts were too low, seventeen rarely observed V segments, including chromosome 9 orphons, were excluded from the earlier analysis of some 590 of the donors. The classifier was reported to diagnose cytomegalovirus status with high specificity and sensitivity in both the original cohort and the validation cohort. A total of fewer than 200 TCR beta chains were listed by the study as associated with cytomegalovirus. According to a later analysis, TCR association rates differed among HLA loci, with DRB1 alleles showing the most associated TCRs and HLA-C alleles showing the fewest. In a later analysis, most CMV-associated TCR beta chains were found to appear HLA-restricted, with HLA associations seemingly driven largely by CMV exposure. Because HLA typing was missing for some donors at each locus, association tests included only the typed subset. A group of highly shared sequence variants was considered likely to be a technical artifact of the sequencing pipeline. The 87-base-pair reads could not distinguish some IMGT-functional V segments, including TRBV6-2 and TRBV6-3, so those segments were excluded. In a later genetic analysis, a missense DCLRE1C variant was associated with V-gene and J-gene trimming of TCR beta chains, and the association was replicated in an independent cohort. In a later analysis, more than 15,000 TCR beta sequences were associated with specific HLA alleles at a false discovery rate of 0.05. When HLA alleles, especially DR and DQ, strongly co-occurred, attributing TCR associations to individual alleles was difficult. For the cohort, immune exposure information was limited to CMV serostatus. In a later analysis, HLA-associated TCR beta chains showed more clonal expansion and lower generation probabilities than non-associated chains that were equally common.

The origin of this receptor is a man aged 18 to 30 in good health and CMV-seronegative. Sample: PBMCs. The chain employs TRBV5-4 and TRBJ2-7, with 7 middle bases fitting TRBD2. The CDR3 in this case is CASSLPGGNSHEQYF. The DNA sequence is given as TGTGCCAGCAGCCTACCGGGGGGAAACTCTCACGAGCAGTACTTC.